Listed below are T cell receptor beta chains from one sample, sequenced in a study of T cell changes during pregnancy in multiple sclerosis. The repertoire was sequenced with immunoSEQ multiplex PCR; TCRdb's copy has only in-frame clones and lacks some. Here the sample spans 70,000 to 95,000 clones, about 90% being singletons. The sequencing here drew on CD4+ T cells from peripheral blood mononuclear cells, taken in the second trimester of pregnancy. These TCRs come from a female donor with multiple sclerosis, enrolled in a pregnancy study. CDR3s include the opening cysteine and the closing phenylalanine or tryptophan. D genes are given only for firm matches. The size of a clone is reported for some rows only, either as once, few or many, or as a class for expanded clones.

j_call: TRBJ2-7
clone_size: .
v_call: TRBV25-1
d_call: TRBD1
cdr3_aa: CASKGPGTGGAQQYF
cdr3_nt: TGTGCCAGCAAAGGACCGGGGACAGGGGGCGCGCAGCAGTACTTC

j_call: TRBJ2-1
clone_size: .
v_call: TRBV7-9
d_call: .
cdr3_aa: CASSLMGGIYNEQFF
cdr3_nt: TGTGCCAGCAGCTTGATGGGCGGGATCTACAATGAGCAGTTCTTC

j_call: TRBJ2-1
clone_size: .
v_call: TRBV5-4
d_call: .
cdr3_aa: CASRSGFANEQFF
cdr3_nt: TGTGCCAGCCGGAGCGGTTTTGCCAATGAGCAGTTCTTC

j_call: TRBJ1-5
clone_size: once
v_call: TRBV6-1
d_call: .
cdr3_aa: CASSVHRDSFGQPQHF
cdr3_nt: TGTGCCAGCAGTGTGCACCGAGACAGCTTCGGTCAGCCCCAGCATTTT

j_call: TRBJ1-1
clone_size: few
v_call: TRBV2
d_call: .
cdr3_aa: CASRESGWNTEAFF
cdr3_nt: TGTGCCAGCAGGGAGTCGGGATGGAACACTGAAGCTTTCTTT

j_call: TRBJ2-1
clone_size: few
v_call: TRBV19
d_call: TRBD2
cdr3_aa: CASSLAGFYNEQFF
cdr3_nt: TGTGCCAGTAGCCTAGCGGGCTTTTACAATGAGCAGTTCTTC

j_call: TRBJ2-7
clone_size: once
v_call: TRBV12-5
d_call: TRBD1
cdr3_aa: CASLGQGDNEQYF
cdr3_nt: TGTGCTAGCCTCGGACAGGGTGACAACGAGCAGTACTTC

j_call: TRBJ1-1
clone_size: .
v_call: TRBV18
d_call: .
cdr3_aa: CASSQSGTSNTEAFF
cdr3_nt: TGTGCCAGCTCACAATCTGGCACCTCGAACACTGAAGCTTTCTTT

j_call: TRBJ1-2
clone_size: .
v_call: TRBV5-1
d_call: TRBD1
cdr3_aa: CASSSKSGTGNGYTF
cdr3_nt: TGCGCCAGCAGCTCAAAATCCGGGACAGGGAACGGCTACACCTTC

j_call: TRBJ2-7
clone_size: few
v_call: TRBV18
d_call: TRBD2
cdr3_aa: CASSPLQLAGGTYEQYF
cdr3_nt: TGTGCCAGCTCACCCCTTCAACTAGCGGGAGGCACCTACGAGCAGTACTTC

j_call: TRBJ2-1
clone_size: .
v_call: TRBV12-5
d_call: TRBD2
cdr3_aa: CASGSSSGRAANEQFF
cdr3_nt: TGTGCTAGTGGTTCATCAAGCGGGAGGGCGGCAAATGAGCAGTTCTTC

j_call: TRBJ2-7
clone_size: .
v_call: TRBV6-1
d_call: .
cdr3_aa: CASSRTASEQYF
cdr3_nt: TGTGCCAGCAGTAGGACTGCGTCCGAGCAGTACTTC

j_call: TRBJ1-2
clone_size: .
v_call: TRBV19
d_call: .
cdr3_aa: CASTTGINYGYTF
cdr3_nt: TGTGCCAGTACAACAGGGATTAACTATGGCTACACCTTC

j_call: TRBJ2-5
clone_size: .
v_call: TRBV6-5
d_call: .
cdr3_aa: CASSYSPKAIQETQYF
cdr3_nt: TGTGCCAGCAGTTACTCGCCCAAAGCGATCCAAGAGACCCAGTACTTC

j_call: TRBJ1-1
clone_size: .
v_call: TRBV6-4
d_call: .
cdr3_aa: CASSVGADTEAFF
cdr3_nt: TGTGCCAGCAGTGTTGGCGCGGACACTGAAGCTTTCTTT

j_call: TRBJ2-7
clone_size: .
v_call: TRBV7-8
d_call: TRBD2
cdr3_aa: CASSPFLAGALSYEQYF
cdr3_nt: TGTGCCAGCAGCCCCTTTTTAGCGGGGGCCCTGTCCTACGAGCAGTACTTC

j_call: TRBJ2-1
clone_size: .
v_call: TRBV2
d_call: TRBD2
cdr3_aa: CASRLAGAYNEQFF
cdr3_nt: TGTGCCAGCAGACTAGCGGGGGCCTACAATGAGCAGTTCTTC

j_call: TRBJ2-7
clone_size: .
v_call: TRBV19
d_call: .
cdr3_aa: CASSIASTGRVYEQYF
cdr3_nt: TGTGCCAGTAGTATAGCGAGTACAGGGAGAGTCTACGAGCAGTACTTC

j_call: TRBJ1-3
clone_size: .
v_call: TRBV5-4
d_call: TRBD1
cdr3_aa: CASSSTGAGNTIYF
cdr3_nt: TGTGCCAGCAGCTCGACAGGGGCCGGAAACACCATATATTTT

j_call: TRBJ1-6
clone_size: many
v_call: TRBV19
d_call: .
cdr3_aa: CASSLDTINSPLHF
cdr3_nt: TGTGCCAGTAGCCTGGACACAATCAATTCACCCCTCCACTTT

j_call: TRBJ1-1
clone_size: .
v_call: TRBV29-1
d_call: .
cdr3_aa: CSVGDTRNTEAFF
cdr3_nt: TGCAGCGTTGGGGACACGAGGAACACTGAAGCTTTCTTT

j_call: TRBJ1-2
clone_size: .
v_call: TRBV30
d_call: TRBD1
cdr3_aa: CAWRQGAASNYGYTF
cdr3_nt: TGTGCCTGGAGACAGGGGGCCGCTAGTAACTATGGCTACACCTTC

j_call: TRBJ1-2
clone_size: .
v_call: TRBV9
d_call: TRBD1
cdr3_aa: CASSVGAGGNYGYTF
cdr3_nt: TGTGCCAGCAGCGTAGGTGCAGGGGGAAACTATGGCTACACCTTC

j_call: TRBJ2-3
clone_size: .
v_call: TRBV19
d_call: TRBD1
cdr3_aa: CASSISADRPRPDTQYF
cdr3_nt: TGTGCCAGTAGTATATCAGCGGACAGGCCCCGGCCCGATACGCAGTATTTT

j_call: TRBJ1-2
clone_size: .
v_call: TRBV29-1
d_call: .
cdr3_aa: CSVVVRGGYTF
cdr3_nt: TGCAGCGTTGTGGTAAGGGGTGGCTACACCTTC

j_call: TRBJ2-7
clone_size: .
v_call: TRBV14
d_call: TRBD1
cdr3_aa: CASSRTGGYEQYF
cdr3_nt: TGTGCCAGCAGCCGTACAGGGGGCTACGAGCAGTACTTC

j_call: TRBJ1-1
clone_size: .
v_call: TRBV14
d_call: .
cdr3_aa: CASSQGPGSFF
cdr3_nt: TGTGCCAGCAGCCAAGGCCCAGGGTCCTTCTTT

j_call: TRBJ2-7
clone_size: .
v_call: TRBV7-3
d_call: TRBD2
cdr3_aa: CASSSDGRVQYF
cdr3_nt: TGTGCCAGCAGCTCCGACGGGAGGGTGCAGTACTTC

j_call: TRBJ2-4
clone_size: .
v_call: TRBV30
d_call: .
cdr3_aa: CAWSTEGAKNIQYF
cdr3_nt: TGTGCCTGGAGTACGGAGGGGGCCAAAAACATTCAGTACTTC

j_call: TRBJ1-1
clone_size: .
v_call: TRBV2
d_call: .
cdr3_aa: CASAFLNTEAFF
cdr3_nt: TGTGCCAGCGCGTTCCTGAACACTGAAGCTTTCTTT

j_call: TRBJ2-7
clone_size: .
v_call: TRBV19
d_call: .
cdr3_aa: CASSISVSANAQYF
cdr3_nt: TGTGCCAGTAGCATATCGGTGTCCGCTAACGCGCAGTACTTC